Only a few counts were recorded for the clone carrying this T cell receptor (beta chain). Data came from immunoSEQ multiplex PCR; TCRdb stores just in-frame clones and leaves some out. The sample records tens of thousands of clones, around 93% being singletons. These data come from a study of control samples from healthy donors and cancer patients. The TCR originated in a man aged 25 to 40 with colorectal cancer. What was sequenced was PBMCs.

The chain's CDR3 is CATSDLIGDKGGTGLYGYTF. The DNA for the CDR3 is TGTGCCACCAGTGATTTGATCGGTGATAAGGGAGGGACAGGGCTCTATGGCTACACCTTC. J is TRBJ1-2 and V is TRBV24-1; 9 bases are a match to TRBD1. This CDR3 spans 20 amino acids. Germline CDR1 KGHDR, CDR2 SFDVKD. The V gene end was trimmed by 0 bases and the J gene end by 4 bases; junction bases not matched to a gene: 17.